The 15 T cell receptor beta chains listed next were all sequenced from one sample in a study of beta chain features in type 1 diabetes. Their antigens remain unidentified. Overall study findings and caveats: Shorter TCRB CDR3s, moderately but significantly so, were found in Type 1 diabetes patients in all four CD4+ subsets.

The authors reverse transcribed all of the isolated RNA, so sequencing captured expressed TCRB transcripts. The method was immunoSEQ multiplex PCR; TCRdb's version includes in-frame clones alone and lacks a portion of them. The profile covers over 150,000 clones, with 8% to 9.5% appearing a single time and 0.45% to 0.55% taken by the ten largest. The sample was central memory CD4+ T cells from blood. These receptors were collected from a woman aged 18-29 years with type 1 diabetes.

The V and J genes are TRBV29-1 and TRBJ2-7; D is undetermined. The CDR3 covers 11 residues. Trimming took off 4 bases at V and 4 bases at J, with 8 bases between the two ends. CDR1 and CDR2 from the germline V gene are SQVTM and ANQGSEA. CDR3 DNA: TGCAGCGTTGTATCCGGGTACGAGCAGTACTTC. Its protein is CSVVSGYEQYF.

In DNA form, the CDR3 reads TGTGCCACCAAATTAGGGGTGACTGAAGCTTTCTTT. Translation: CATKLGVTEAFF. This chain uses TRBV28 with TRBJ1-1; weak D call: TRBD1 (5 bases). Trimming removed 10 bases at V and 5 bases at J, with 14 bases between. This CDR3 contains 12 residues. Germline values: CDR1 MDHEN, CDR2 SYDVKM. Based on the CDR3 plus reference TRBV28 and TRBJ1-1, the full variable domain is DVKVTQSSRYLVKRTGEKVFLECVQDMDHENMFWYRQDPGLGLRLIYFSYDVKMKEKGDIPEGYSVSREKKERFSLILESASTNQTSMYLCATKLGVTEAFFGQGTRLTVV.

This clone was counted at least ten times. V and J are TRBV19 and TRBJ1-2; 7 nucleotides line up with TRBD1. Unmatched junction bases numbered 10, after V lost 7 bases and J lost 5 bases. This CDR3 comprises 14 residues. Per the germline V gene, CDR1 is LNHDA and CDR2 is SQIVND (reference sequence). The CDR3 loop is CASTPQGQSYGYTF. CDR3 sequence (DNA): TGTGCCAGTACCCCCCAGGGACAGTCGTATGGCTACACCTTC. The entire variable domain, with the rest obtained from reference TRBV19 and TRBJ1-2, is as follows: DGGITQSPKYLFRKEGQNVTLSCEQNLNHDAMYWYRQDPGQGLRLIYYSQIVNDFQKGDIAEGYSVSREKKESFPLTVTSAQKNPTAFYLCASTPQGQSYGYTFGSGTRLTVV.

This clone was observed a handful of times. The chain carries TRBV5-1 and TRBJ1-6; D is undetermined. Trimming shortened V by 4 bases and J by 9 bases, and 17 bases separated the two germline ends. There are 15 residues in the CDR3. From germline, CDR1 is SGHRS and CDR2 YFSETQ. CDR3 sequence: CASSPMEGAGSPLHF. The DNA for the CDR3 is TGCGCCAGCAGCCCCATGGAGGGAGCAGGTTCACCCCTCCACTTT.

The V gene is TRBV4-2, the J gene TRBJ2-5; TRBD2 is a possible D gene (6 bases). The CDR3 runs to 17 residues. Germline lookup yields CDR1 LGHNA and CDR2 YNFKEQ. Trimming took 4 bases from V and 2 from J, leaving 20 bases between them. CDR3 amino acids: CASSPWVGRSGQETQYF. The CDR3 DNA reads TGTGCCAGCAGCCCGTGGGTAGGTCGAAGCGGGCAAGAGACCCAGTACTTC.

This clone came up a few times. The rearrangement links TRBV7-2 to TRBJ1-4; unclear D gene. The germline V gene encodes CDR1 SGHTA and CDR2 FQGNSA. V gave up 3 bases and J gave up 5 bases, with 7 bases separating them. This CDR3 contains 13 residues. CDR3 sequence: CASSLHMNEKLFF. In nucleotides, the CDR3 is TGTGCCAGCAGCTTGCACATGAATGAAAAACTGTTTTTT.

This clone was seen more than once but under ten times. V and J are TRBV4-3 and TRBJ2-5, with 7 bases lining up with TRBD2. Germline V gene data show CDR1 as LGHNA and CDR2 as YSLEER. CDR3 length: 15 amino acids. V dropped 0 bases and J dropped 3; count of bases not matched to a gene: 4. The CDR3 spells CASSQDLRGEETQYF. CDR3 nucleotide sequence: TGCGCCAGCAGCCAAGATCTCCGGGGGGAAGAGACCCAGTACTTC.

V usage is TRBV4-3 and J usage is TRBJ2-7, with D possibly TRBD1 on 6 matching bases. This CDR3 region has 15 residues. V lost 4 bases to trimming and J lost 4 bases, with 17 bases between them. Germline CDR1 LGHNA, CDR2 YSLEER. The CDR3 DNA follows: TGCGCCAGCAGCCTTGCCTTGGGGGCAACTTACGAGCAGTACTTC. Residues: CASSLALGATYEQYF.

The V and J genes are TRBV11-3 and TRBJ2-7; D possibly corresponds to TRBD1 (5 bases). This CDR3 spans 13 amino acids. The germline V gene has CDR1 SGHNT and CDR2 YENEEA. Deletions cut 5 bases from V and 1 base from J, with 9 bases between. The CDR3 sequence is CASSQTDSYEQYF. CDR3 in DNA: TGTGCCAGCAGCCAGACAGATTCCTACGAGCAGTACTTC.

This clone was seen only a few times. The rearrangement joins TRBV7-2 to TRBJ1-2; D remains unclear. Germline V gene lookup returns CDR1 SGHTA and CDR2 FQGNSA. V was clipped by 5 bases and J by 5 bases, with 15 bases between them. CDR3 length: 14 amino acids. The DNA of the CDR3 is TGTGCCAGCAGCACGTACGCGGCGTTATATGGCTACACCTTC. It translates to CASSTYAALYGYTF.

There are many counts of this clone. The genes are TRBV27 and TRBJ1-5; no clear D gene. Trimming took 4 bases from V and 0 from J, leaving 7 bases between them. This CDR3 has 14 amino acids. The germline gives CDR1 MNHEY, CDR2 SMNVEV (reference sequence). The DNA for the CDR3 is TGTGCCAGCAGTTCCCAGAATAGCAATCAGCCCCAGCATTTT. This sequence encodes CASSSQNSNQPQHF.

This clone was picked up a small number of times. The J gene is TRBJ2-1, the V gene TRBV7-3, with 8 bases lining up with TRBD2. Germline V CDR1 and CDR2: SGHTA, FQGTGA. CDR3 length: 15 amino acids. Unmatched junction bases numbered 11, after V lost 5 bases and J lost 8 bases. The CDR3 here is CASSGTAGTSDEQFF. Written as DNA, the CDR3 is TGTGCCAGCAGCGGAACAGCCGGGACTAGTGATGAGCAGTTCTTC.

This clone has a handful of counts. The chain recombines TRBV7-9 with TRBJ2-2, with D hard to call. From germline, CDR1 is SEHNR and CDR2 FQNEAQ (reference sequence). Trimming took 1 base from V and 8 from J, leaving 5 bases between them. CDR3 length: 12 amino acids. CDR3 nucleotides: TGTGCCAGCAGCTTAGAAGAGGGGGAGCTGTTTTTT. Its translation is CASSLEEGELFF.

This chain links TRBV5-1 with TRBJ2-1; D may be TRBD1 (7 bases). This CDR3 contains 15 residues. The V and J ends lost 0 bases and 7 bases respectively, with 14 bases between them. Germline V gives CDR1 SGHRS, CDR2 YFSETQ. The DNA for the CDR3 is TGCGCCAGCAGCTTGGAGGGGGCGGGAAAAAATGAGCAGTTCTTC. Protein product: CASSLEGAGKNEQFF.

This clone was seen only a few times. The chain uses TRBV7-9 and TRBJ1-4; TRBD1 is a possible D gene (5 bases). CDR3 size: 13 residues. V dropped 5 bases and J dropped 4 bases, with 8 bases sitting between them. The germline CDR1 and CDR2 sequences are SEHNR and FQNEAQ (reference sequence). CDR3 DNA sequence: TGTGCCAGCAGCCGCGGGGGTAATGAAAAACTGTTTTTT. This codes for CASSRGGNEKLFF.